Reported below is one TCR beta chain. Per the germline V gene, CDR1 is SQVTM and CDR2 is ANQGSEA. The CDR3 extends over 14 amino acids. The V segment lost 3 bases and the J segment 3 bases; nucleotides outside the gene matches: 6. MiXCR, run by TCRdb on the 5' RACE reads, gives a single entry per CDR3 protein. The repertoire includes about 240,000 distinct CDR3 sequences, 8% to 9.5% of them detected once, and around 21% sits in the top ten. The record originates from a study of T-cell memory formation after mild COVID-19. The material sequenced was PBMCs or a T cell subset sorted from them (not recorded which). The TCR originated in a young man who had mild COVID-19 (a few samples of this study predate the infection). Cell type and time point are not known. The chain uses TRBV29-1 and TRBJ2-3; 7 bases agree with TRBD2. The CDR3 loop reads CSVEWAGVTDTQYF. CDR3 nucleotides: TGCAGCGTTGAGTGGGCGGGGGTTACAGATACGCAGTATTTT.